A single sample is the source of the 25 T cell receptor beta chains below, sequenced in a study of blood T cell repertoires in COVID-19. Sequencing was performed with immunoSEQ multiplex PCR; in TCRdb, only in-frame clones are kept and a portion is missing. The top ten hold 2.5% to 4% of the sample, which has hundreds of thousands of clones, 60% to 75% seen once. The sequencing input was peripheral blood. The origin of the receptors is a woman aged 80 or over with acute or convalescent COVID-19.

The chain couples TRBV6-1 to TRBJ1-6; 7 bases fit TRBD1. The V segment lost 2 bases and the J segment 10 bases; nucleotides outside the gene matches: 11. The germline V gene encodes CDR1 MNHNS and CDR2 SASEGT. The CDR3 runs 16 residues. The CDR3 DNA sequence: TGTGCCAGCAGTGAACGGCCAGGGGGAGGAGACTCACCCCTCCACTTT. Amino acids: CASSERPGGGDSPLHF.

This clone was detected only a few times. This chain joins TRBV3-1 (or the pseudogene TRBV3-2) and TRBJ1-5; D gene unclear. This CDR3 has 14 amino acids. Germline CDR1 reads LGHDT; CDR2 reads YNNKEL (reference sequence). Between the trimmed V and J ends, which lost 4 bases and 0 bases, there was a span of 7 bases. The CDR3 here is CASSRRHSNQPQHF. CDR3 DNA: TGTGCCAGCAGCCGGCGGCATAGCAATCAGCCCCAGCATTTT.

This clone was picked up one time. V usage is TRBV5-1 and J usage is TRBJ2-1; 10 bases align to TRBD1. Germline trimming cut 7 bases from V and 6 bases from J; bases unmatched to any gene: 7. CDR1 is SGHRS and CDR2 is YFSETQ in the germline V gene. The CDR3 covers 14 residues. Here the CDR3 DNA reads TGCGCCAGCCGACAGGGGGCAACTGGCAATGAGCAGTTCTTC. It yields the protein CASRQGATGNEQFF.

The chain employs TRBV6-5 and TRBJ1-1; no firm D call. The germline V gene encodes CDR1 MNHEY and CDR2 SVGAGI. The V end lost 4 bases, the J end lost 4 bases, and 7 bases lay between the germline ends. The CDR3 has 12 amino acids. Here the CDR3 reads CASSSGITEAFF. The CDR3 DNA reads TGTGCCAGCAGTTCCGGGATCACTGAAGCTTTCTTT.

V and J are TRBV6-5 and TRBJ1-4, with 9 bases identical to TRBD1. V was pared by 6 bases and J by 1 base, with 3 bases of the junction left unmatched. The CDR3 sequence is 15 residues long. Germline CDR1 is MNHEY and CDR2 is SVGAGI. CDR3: CASRGTGLTNEKLFF. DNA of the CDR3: TGTGCCAGCAGAGGGACAGGGTTAACTAATGAAAAACTGTTTTTT.

CDR3: CASSAYQGERGYTF. The DNA of the CDR3 is TGTGCCAGCAGCGCTTACCAGGGGGAAAGGGGCTACACCTTC. The genes are TRBV7-2 and TRBJ1-2; TRBD1 matches 7 bases. The CDR3 covers 14 residues. V lost 5 bases, J lost 8 bases, and 11 bases stayed unmatched. Germline V gene data show CDR1 as SGHTA and CDR2 as FQGNSA.

The DNA for the CDR3 is TGTGCCAGCAGCCACACGGGGGGGACTGGGGGGACCCAGTACTTC. Protein: CASSHTGGTGGTQYF. The chain carries TRBV3-1 (or the pseudogene TRBV3-2) and TRBJ2-5, with 8 bases that match TRBD2. The CDR3 has 15 amino acids. J was trimmed by 7 bases and V by 3 bases; bases with no gene match: 10. CDR1 and CDR2 (germline): LGHDT, YNNKEL (reference sequence).

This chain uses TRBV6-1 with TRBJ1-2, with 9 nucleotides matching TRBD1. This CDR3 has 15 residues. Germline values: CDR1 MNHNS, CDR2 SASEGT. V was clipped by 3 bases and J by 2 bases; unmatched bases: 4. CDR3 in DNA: TGTGCCAGCAGTGATAGGACAGGGGCAAACTATGGCTACACCTTC. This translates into CASSDRTGANYGYTF.

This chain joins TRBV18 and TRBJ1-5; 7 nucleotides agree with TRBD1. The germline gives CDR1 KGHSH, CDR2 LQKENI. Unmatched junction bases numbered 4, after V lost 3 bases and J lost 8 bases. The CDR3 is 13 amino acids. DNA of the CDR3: TGTGCCAGCTCACCTTCAGGGGGTGAGCCCCAGCATTTT. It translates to CASSPSGGEPQHF.

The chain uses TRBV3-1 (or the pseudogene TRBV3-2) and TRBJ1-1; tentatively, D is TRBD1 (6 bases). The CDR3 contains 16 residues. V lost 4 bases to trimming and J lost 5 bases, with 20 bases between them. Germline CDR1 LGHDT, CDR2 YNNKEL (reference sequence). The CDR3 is CASSPGWGPMGTEAFF. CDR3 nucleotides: TGTGCCAGCAGCCCCGGCTGGGGGCCCATGGGAACTGAAGCTTTCTTT.

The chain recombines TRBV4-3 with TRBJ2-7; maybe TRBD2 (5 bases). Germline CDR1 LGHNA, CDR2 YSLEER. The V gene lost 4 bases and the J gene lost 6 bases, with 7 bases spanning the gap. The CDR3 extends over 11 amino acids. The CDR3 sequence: CASSPRGEQYF. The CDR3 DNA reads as TGCGCCAGCAGCCCCCGGGGCGAGCAGTACTTC.

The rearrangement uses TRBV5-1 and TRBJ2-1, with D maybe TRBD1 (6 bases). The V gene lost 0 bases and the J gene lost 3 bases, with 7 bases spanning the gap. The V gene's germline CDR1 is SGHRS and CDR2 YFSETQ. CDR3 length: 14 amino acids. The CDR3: CASSLVQGYNEQFF. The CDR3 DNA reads TGCGCCAGCAGCTTGGTACAGGGCTACAATGAGCAGTTCTTC.

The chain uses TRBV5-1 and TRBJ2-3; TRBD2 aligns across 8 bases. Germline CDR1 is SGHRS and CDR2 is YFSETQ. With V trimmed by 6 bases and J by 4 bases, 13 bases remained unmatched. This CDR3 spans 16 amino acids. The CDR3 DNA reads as TGCGCCAGCACCCCATCCGGGACTAGTAGGGCAGATACGCAGTATTTT. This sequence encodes CASTPSGTSRADTQYF.

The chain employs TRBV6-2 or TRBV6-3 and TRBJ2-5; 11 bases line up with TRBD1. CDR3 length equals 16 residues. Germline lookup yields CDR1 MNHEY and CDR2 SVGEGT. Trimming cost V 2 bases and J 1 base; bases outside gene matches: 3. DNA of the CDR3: TGTGCCAGCAGTTACGGAGGGACAGGGGGCCAAGAGACCCAGTACTTC. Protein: CASSYGGTGGQETQYF.

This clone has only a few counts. In DNA, the CDR3 is TGCGCCAGCAGCTCGCGATCCGGGGGGAACACTGAAGCTTTCTTT. Translating it yields CASSSRSGGNTEAFF. This chain links TRBV5-1 with TRBJ1-1, with D tentatively TRBD1 (5 bases). V lost 3 bases and J 1 base, leaving 13 bases between the germline ends. The CDR3 is made up of 15 amino acids. Germline assignment: CDR1 SGHRS and CDR2 YFSETQ.

The CDR3 spells CASSVWLAGTGELFF. In DNA, the CDR3 is TGTGCCAGCAGCGTTTGGCTGGCAGGGACCGGGGAGCTGTTTTTT. V gene TRBV27 combines with J gene TRBJ2-2; tentative D call: TRBD1 (5 bases). Germline V gene sequence: CDR1 MNHEY, CDR2 SMNVEV (reference sequence). The CDR3 length is 15 residues. V lost 6 bases, J lost 5 bases, and 16 bases lay in between.

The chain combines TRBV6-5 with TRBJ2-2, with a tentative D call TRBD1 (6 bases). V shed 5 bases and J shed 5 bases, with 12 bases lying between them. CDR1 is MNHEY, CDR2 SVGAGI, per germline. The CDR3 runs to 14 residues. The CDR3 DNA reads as TGTGCCAGCAGTCAGGGGTTGGGGACCGGGGAGCTGTTTTTT. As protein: CASSQGLGTGELFF.

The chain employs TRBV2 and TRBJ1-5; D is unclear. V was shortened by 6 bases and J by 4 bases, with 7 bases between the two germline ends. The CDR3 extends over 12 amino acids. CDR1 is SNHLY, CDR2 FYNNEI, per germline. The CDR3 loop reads CASRRRNQPQHF. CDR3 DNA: TGTGCCAGCAGGCGGAGGAATCAGCCCCAGCATTTT.

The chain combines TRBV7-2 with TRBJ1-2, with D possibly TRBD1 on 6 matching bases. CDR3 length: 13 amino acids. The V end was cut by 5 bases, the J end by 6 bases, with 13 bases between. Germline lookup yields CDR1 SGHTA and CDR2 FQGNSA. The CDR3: CASSTRRTDGYTF. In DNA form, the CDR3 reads TGTGCCAGCAGCACACGACGGACAGATGGCTACACCTTC.

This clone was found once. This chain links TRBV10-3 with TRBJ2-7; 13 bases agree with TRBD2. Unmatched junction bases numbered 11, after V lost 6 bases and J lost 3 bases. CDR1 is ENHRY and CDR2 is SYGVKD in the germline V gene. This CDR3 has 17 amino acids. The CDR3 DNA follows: TGTGCCATCAGGGGGACTAGCGGGGACTCTCGGCACTACGAGCAGTACTTC. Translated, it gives CAIRGTSGDSRHYEQYF.

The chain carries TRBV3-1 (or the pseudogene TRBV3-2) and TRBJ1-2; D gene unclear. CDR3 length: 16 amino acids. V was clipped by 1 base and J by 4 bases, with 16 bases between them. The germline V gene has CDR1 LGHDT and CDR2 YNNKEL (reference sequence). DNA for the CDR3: TGTGCCAGCAGCCAAGGCCCAGGCCCGGGAAGCTATGGCTACACCTTC. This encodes CASSQGPGPGSYGYTF.

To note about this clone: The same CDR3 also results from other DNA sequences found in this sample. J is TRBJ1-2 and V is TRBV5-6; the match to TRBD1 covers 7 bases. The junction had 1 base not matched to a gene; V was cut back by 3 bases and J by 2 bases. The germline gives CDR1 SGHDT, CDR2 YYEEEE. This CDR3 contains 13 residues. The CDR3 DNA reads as TGTGCCAGCAGCTCGGGACAGAACTATGGCTACACCTTC. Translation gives CASSSGQNYGYTF.

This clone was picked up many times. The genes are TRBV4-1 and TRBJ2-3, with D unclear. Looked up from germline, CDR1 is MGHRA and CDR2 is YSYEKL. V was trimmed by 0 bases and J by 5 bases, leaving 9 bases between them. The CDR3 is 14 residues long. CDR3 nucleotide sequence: TGCGCCAGCAGCCAAGATGTTGAGAAAGATACGCAGTATTTT. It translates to CASSQDVEKDTQYF.

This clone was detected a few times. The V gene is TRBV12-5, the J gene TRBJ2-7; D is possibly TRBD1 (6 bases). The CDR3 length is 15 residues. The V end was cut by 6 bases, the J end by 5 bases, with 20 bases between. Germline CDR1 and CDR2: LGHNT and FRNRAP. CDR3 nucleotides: TGTGCTAGTGGACCCGGTTCCACAGGGACCCACGAGCAGTACTTC. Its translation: CASGPGSTGTHEQYF.

CDR3 bases: TGTGCCAGCAGCCGCCAACGACTTCAAGAGACCCAGTACTTC. The encoded protein is CASSRQRLQETQYF. The chain links TRBV3-1 (or the pseudogene TRBV3-2) to TRBJ2-5; D is uncertain. V shed 4 bases and J shed 2 bases, with 11 bases lying between them. Germline V gene lookup returns CDR1 LGHDT and CDR2 YNNKEL (reference sequence). This CDR3 spans 14 amino acids.